This is a list of T cell receptor beta chains from one sample in a study of T cell responses to AZD1222 COVID-19 vaccine. Sequenced by immunoSEQ multiplex PCR; TCRdb stores in-frame clones only, minus some. The sample has some 96,000 clones, around 87% seen once. Sequenced here: peripheral blood, sampled on day 0 of AZD1222 vaccination. The receptors derive from an adult in good health. CDR3s include the opening cysteine and the closing phenylalanine or tryptophan. The order of the fields is V gene, CDR3 protein.

v_call: TRBV11-3; cdr3_aa: CASSPGGFSSTDTQYF
v_call: TRBV5-1; cdr3_aa: CASSLGLADYNEQFF
v_call: TRBV2; cdr3_aa: CASSLDSNQPQHF
v_call: TRBV28; cdr3_aa: CASNHRVGYEQYF
v_call: TRBV20-1; cdr3_aa: CSASIGVTDTQYF
v_call: TRBV6-5; cdr3_aa: CASRQGYSPLHF
v_call: TRBV18; cdr3_aa: CASSPASNNARNEQFF
v_call: TRBV7-8; cdr3_aa: CASSLEVFGANVLTF
v_call: TRBV21-1; cdr3_aa: CASEDPDRASLPTNEKLFF
v_call: TRBV5-1; cdr3_aa: CASSFLAGLEGDEQFF
v_call: TRBV7-9; cdr3_aa: CASSLALGRGLHEQYF
v_call: TRBV7-3; cdr3_aa: CASSLRSSGSLGNEQFF
v_call: TRBV30; cdr3_aa: CAWDRNYGYTF
v_call: TRBV15; cdr3_aa: CATSKAGTGRRSSTDTQYF
v_call: TRBV21-1; cdr3_aa: CASSKRYPASGNYEQYF
v_call: TRBV5-6; cdr3_aa: CASSLLGDRHEKLFF
v_call: TRBV9; cdr3_aa: CASSVAPTGNRGYEQYF
v_call: TRBV11-2; cdr3_aa: CASSLDGARADTQYF
v_call: TRBV2; cdr3_aa: CASSPSLWGGSSYEQYF
v_call: TRBV5-5; cdr3_aa: CASSFGPFEIGTNEKLFF
v_call: TRBV2; cdr3_aa: CASSEGLAGLTGELFF
v_call: TRBV7-9; cdr3_aa: CASSLTSEAFF
v_call: TRBV24-1; cdr3_aa: CATSDPGQGATGELFF
v_call: TRBV28; cdr3_aa: CASSRELGGSYGYTF
v_call: TRBV19; cdr3_aa: CASRMRDRVITFF
v_call: TRBV28; cdr3_aa: CASSVAGGSYNEQFF
v_call: TRBV19; cdr3_aa: CASSIGSKNIQYF
v_call: TRBV6-5; cdr3_aa: CASTPMEGPNEQFF
v_call: TRBV6-2/TRBV6-3; cdr3_aa: CASSQGGSGNEQYF